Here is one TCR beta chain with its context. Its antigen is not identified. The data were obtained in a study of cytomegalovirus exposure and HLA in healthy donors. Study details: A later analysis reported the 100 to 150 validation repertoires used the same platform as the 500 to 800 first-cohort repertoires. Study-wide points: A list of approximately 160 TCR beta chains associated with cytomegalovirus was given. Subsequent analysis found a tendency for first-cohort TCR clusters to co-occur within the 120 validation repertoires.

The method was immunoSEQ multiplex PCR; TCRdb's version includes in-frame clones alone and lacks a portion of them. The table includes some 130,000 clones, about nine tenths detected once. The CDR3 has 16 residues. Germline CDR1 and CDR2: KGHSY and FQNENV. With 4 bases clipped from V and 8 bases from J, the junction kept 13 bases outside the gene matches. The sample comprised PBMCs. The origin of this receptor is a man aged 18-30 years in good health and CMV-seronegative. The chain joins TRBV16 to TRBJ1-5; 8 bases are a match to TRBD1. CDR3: CASSRRGQGGGKPQHF. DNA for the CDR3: TGTGCCAGCAGCCGACGCGGACAGGGTGGGGGCAAGCCCCAGCATTTT.